This T cell receptor beta chain was recorded in a study of Ad26.COV2.S vaccination and SARS-CoV-2 variants. At the level of the study: Intramuscularly, Ad26.COV2.S was given either once or twice, 56 days apart. Study-level points and caveats: Responses of T cells in total may have been underestimated by the TCR breadth and depth analyses.

There are 18 residues in the CDR3. Germline V gene sequence: CDR1 SGHRS, CDR2 YFSETQ. The V gene lost 0 bases and the J gene lost 3 bases, with 21 bases spanning the gap. The repertoire was sequenced with immunoSEQ multiplex PCR; TCRdb's copy has only in-frame clones and lacks some. The sample lists roughly 500,000 clones; 89% were seen once. This sample's treatment: some 20 received Ad26.COV2.S at low or high dose, single or two shots; a few received placebo; per-sample allocation not given. Day 63 after the first injection of vaccine or placebo was the sampling time. The vaccine delivered Wuhan-strain SARS-CoV-2 spike through an Ad26 vector. This clone was picked up one time. Its specificity is not known.

Here the sequenced sample was peripheral blood, taken in a trial of Ad26.COV2.S vaccine versus placebo. The rearrangement links TRBV5-1 to TRBJ2-5; maybe TRBD2 (7 bases). The receptor's source is a person aged 18-65 years who received the Ad26.COV2.S COVID-19 vaccine or a placebo. Written as DNA, the CDR3 is TGCGCCAGCAGCTTGGTTCCCCTAGGAGGGGGGGCCGAAGAGACCCAGTACTTC. Translating gives CASSLVPLGGGAEETQYF.